These 25 T cell receptor beta chains were all obtained from the same sample, sequenced in a study of neurological immune-mediated disorders (dated by TCRdb to the late 2010s). The library was built by means of 5' RACE. TCRdb lists the instrument as Illumina HiSeq 2500. Starting from the raw public reads, TCRdb applied fastp trimming at Q25, assembled clones with MiXCR and retained in-frame beta chains. Rows are unified per CDR3 protein, each entry keeping the most common DNA and genes. In all, the sample holds fewer than 85,000 distinct CDR3 sequences, and around 3.9% of those were seen once. The leading ten clones occupy roughly 1.4% of the sample. Sequencing was done on a sample of PBMCs. The receptors derive from a man aged 25-45 years with multiple sclerosis.

This clonotype was picked up many times. The chain is built from TRBV10-3 and TRBJ1-4, with D possibly being TRBD1 (5 bases). Trimming took 10 bases from V and 5 from J, leaving 17 bases between them. The CDR3 sequence is 14 residues long. Germline V gene lookup returns CDR1 ENHRY and CDR2 SYGVKD. The CDR3 here is CATRDGPLNEKLFF. The CDR3 region has the DNA TGTGCCACAAGGGACGGGCCGCTAAATGAAAAACTGTTTTTT.

This clonotype has at least ten counts. The chain is built from TRBV7-9 and TRBJ2-7; D is perhaps TRBD1 (6 bases). This CDR3 is built from 16 residues. Germline V CDR1 and CDR2: SEHNR, FQNEAQ (reference sequence). The ends were cut back, 5 bases at V and 7 bases at J, with 24 bases in the middle. The CDR3 protein is CASSRPDRSGVGEQYF. The CDR3 nucleotides read TGTGCCAGCAGCCGACCAGACAGGTCGGGCGTGGGGGAGCAGTACTTC. The variable domain in full, with the rest retrieved from reference TRBV7-9 and TRBJ2-7, is DTGVSQNPRHKITKRGQNVTFRCDPISEHNRLYWYRQTLGQGPEFLTYFQNEAQLEKSRLLSDRFSAERPKGSFSTLEIQRTEQGDSAMYLCASSRPDRSGVGEQYFGPGTRLTVT.

This clonotype was found many times. The chain combines TRBV21-1 with TRBJ2-5; the table calls TRBD1, which could not be checked here. TRBV21-1 is deemed a pseudogene. The CDR3 runs 21 residues. The CDR3 DNA reads TGTGCCAGCAGCACCCAACCGACCGTAGGGTTCCCGGGACAGGGGGGAGAGACCCAGTACTTC. Its protein product is CASSTQPTVGFPGQGGETQYF.

In its sample, this clonotype was seen many times. The V and J genes are TRBV12-3 or TRBV12-4 and TRBJ1-1; no reliable D call. The length of the CDR3 is 13 residues. The V gene lost 3 bases and the J gene lost 3 bases, with 8 bases spanning the gap. CDR3 in amino acids: CASSFPGDTEAFF. The CDR3 coding sequence is TGTGCCAGCAGTTTCCCCGGGGACACTGAAGCTTTCTTT.

This clonotype was detected ten times or more. This chain connects TRBV7-2 to TRBJ1-2, with TRBD1 matching over 8 bases. The CDR3 contains 15 residues. Germline CDR1 is SGHTA and CDR2 is FQGNSA. V lost 0 bases and J lost 5; bases outside the gene matches: 5. The DNA of the CDR3 is TGTGCCAGCAGCTTAGCGGTTGGACAGGGTTATGGCTACACCTTC. It translates to CASSLAVGQGYGYTF.

Many counts were recorded for this clonotype. The V call is TRBV7-9, the J call TRBJ2-1; 8 bases map to TRBD1. The CDR3 extends over 16 amino acids. Germline values: CDR1 SEHNR, CDR2 FQNEAQ (reference sequence). The V gene end was trimmed by 5 bases and the J gene end by 8 bases; junction bases not matched to a gene: 14. The CDR3 region has the DNA TGTGCCAGCAGCCTAAGACCTGGACAGGGTAACCATGAGCAGTTCTTC. This encodes CASSLRPGQGNHEQFF.

This clonotype was seen many times. The V gene is TRBV7-2, the J gene TRBJ2-3; either TRBD1 or TRBD2 may supply D (6 bases each). The germline V gene encodes CDR1 SGHTA and CDR2 FQGNSA. Trimming took 2 bases from V and 6 from J, leaving 12 bases between them. The CDR3 totals 14 residues. The CDR3 DNA follows: TGTGCCAGCAGCTTATGGGGGGCATCGGATACGCAGTATTTT. As protein: CASSLWGASDTQYF.

This clonotype was counted ten times or more. Compared with germline, one end of the junction differs, possibly owing to a read error. V and J are TRBV20-1 and TRBJ1-5; D possibly corresponds to TRBD1 (5 bases). The CDR3 is 14 residues long. Germline assignment: CDR1 DFQATT and CDR2 SNEGSKA (reference sequence). This CDR3 reads CSANAFRGNQPQNF. The CDR3 region has the DNA TGCAGTGCTAATGCCTTTCGGGGCAATCAGCCCCAGAATTTT.

Many counts were recorded for this clonotype. The rearrangement joins TRBV7-2 to TRBJ2-7; a weak D match, TRBD2 (5 bases). Germline CDR1 reads SGHTA; CDR2 reads FQGNSA. The length of the CDR3 is 16 residues. Trimming removed 2 bases at V and 3 bases at J, with 17 bases between. DNA of the CDR3: TGTGCCAGCAGCTTACAGGCCGGCAGCGAGGGCTACGAGCAGTACTTC. Amino acid sequence: CASSLQAGSEGYEQYF.

Ten or more counts support this clonotype. The V call is TRBV11-2, the J call TRBJ2-7; possibly TRBD1 for D (5 bases). V was shortened by 3 bases and J by 3 bases, with 9 bases between the two germline ends. Per the germline V gene, CDR1 is SGHAT and CDR2 is FQNNGV. This CDR3 comprises 13 residues. CDR3 amino acids: CASSLGQFYEQYF. In nucleotides, the CDR3 is TGTGCCAGCAGCTTGGGGCAGTTCTACGAGCAGTACTTC.

A remark on this clonotype: This may arise from a read error, as a much more abundant clone is one base away. The V and J genes are TRBV20-1 and TRBJ1-1; 11 nucleotides align to TRBD1. In germline, CDR1 is DFQATT, CDR2 SNEGSKA (reference sequence). The CDR3 is made up of 13 amino acids. V lost 6 bases and J lost 4; bases outside the gene matches: 4. The CDR3 nucleotides read TGCAGTGCACTGGGACAGGGGGGCACTGAAGCTTTCTTT. Its translation: CSALGQGGTEAFF.

This clonotype was recorded many times. The J gene is TRBJ1-1, the V gene TRBV6-5; 7 positions agree with TRBD1. The germline CDR1 and CDR2 sequences are MNHEY and SVGAGI. The V gene end was trimmed by 0 bases and the J gene end by 1 base; junction bases not matched to a gene: 2. The length of the CDR3 is 15 residues. The CDR3 sequence is CASSYSGQPNTEAFF. In DNA, the CDR3 is TGTGCCAGCAGTTACTCGGGACAGCCGAACACTGAAGCTTTCTTT.

Ten or more counts support this clonotype. The V gene is TRBV12-3 or TRBV12-4, the J gene TRBJ2-2; 12 nucleotides agree with TRBD1. The CDR3 has 17 residues. J was trimmed by 5 bases and V by 1 base; bases with no gene match: 5. CDR3 sequence reads: CASSLGDRGRGTGELFF. The CDR3 DNA is TGTGCCAGCAGTTTAGGGGACAGGGGGCGCGGAACCGGGGAGCTGTTTTTT.

This clonotype was found many times. This sequence joins TRBV20-1 and TRBJ2-1, with a tentative D call TRBD2 (7 bases). V shed 3 bases and J shed 2 bases, with 11 bases lying between them. The CDR3 is 14 amino acids. Germline V gives CDR1 DFQATT, CDR2 SNEGSKA (reference sequence). CDR3 loop: CSASRGGAYNEQFF. CDR3 DNA sequence: TGCAGTGCTAGTCGAGGGGGGGCCTACAATGAGCAGTTCTTC.

This clonotype was recorded at least ten times. The chain combines TRBV5-1 with TRBJ2-3; 9 positions match TRBD2. Germline V gene sequence: CDR1 SGHRS, CDR2 YFSETQ. Trimming cost V 0 bases and J 2 bases; bases outside gene matches: 7. The CDR3 is 17 amino acids. The CDR3 nucleotides are TGCGCCAGCAGCTTGGGGTTTAGCGGGGGATTCACAGATACGCAGTATTTT. Its protein product is CASSLGFSGGFTDTQYF.

This clonotype was seen repeatedly, ten times or more. This chain uses TRBV20-1 with TRBJ1-3; 7 bases line up with TRBD1. The CDR3 covers 15 residues. CDR1 DFQATT and CDR2 SNEGSKA come from the germline V gene (reference sequence). J gave up 0 bases and V 3 bases, and 5 bases lay outside the gene matches. CDR3: CSARGQLISGNTIYF. CDR3 nucleotides: TGCAGTGCTAGGGGACAGTTGATCTCTGGAAACACCATATATTTT.

Note on this clonotype: Just one base apart from a much larger clone, this may be a read error. The chain's CDR3 is CAISAREREYEQYF. The CDR3 bases are TGTGCCATCAGTGCGCGGGAAAGGGAATACGAGCAGTACTTC. V usage is TRBV10-3 and J usage is TRBJ2-7; D may be TRBD2 (6 bases). Germline V gene data show CDR1 as ENHRY and CDR2 as SYGVKD. The V and J ends lost 4 bases and 4 bases respectively, with 14 bases between them. This CDR3 has 14 residues.

This clonotype was observed many times. This chain links TRBV10-3 with TRBJ1-1, with 8 bases aligning to TRBD1. Germline CDR1 and CDR2: ENHRY and SYGVKD. With V trimmed by 2 bases and J by 6 bases, 8 bases remained unmatched. This CDR3 region has 15 residues. The CDR3 DNA sequence: TGTGCCATCAGTGAGAATCAGGGGGCAGGGTCTGAAGCTTTCTTT. Its translation: CAISENQGAGSEAFF.

This clonotype has ten or more counts. The chain employs TRBV20-1 and TRBJ1-5; the match to TRBD1 covers 8 bases. Germline trimming cut 5 bases from V and 2 bases from J; bases unmatched to any gene: 5. Germline V gene sequence: CDR1 DFQATT, CDR2 SNEGSKA (reference sequence). CDR3 size: 14 residues. CDR3 nucleotides: TGCAGTGCTCAACAGGGGGGTGGCAATCAGCCCCAGCATTTT. This sequence encodes CSAQQGGGNQPQHF.

This clonotype was recorded many times. V gene TRBV7-3 combines with J gene TRBJ2-2; either TRBD1 or TRBD2 may fit D (7 bases each). The CDR3 consists of 16 residues. Trimming cost V 4 bases and J 6 bases, with 18 bases left between them. Germline V gene data show CDR1 as SGHTA and CDR2 as FQGTGA. DNA of the CDR3: TGTGCCAGCAGCTACCAGGGGGGGACCCCCGCCGGGGAGCTGTTTTTT. Protein product: CASSYQGGTPAGELFF.

This clonotype was recorded a few times. This sequence may be a read error, since a much larger clone differs from it by one base. The chain recombines TRBV5-5 with TRBJ2-3, with D unresolved. This CDR3 spans 14 amino acids. Trimming removed 2 bases from V and 3 bases from J, with 10 bases in between. Germline loops: CDR1 SGHKS, CDR2 YYEKEE (reference sequence). The CDR3 coding sequence is TGTGCCAGCAGCTTAGGAATAGTAACAGATACGCAGTATTTT. This sequence encodes CASSLGIVTDTQYF. Supplemented by reference TRBV5-5 and TRBJ2-3, the full variable domain reads DAGVTQSPTHLIKTRGQQVTLRCSPISGHKSVSWYQQVLGQGPQFIFQYYEKEERGRGNFPDRFSARQFPNYSSELNVNALLLGDSALYLCASSLGIVTDTQYFGPGTRLTVL.

This clonotype was seen many times. V and J are TRBV2 and TRBJ1-2; tentatively, D is TRBD1 (6 bases). Trimming pared 6 bases from V and 7 bases from J, leaving 15 bases between. Germline V gene lookup returns CDR1 SNHLY and CDR2 FYNNEI. CDR3 size: 13 residues. This chain's CDR3 is CASRRTEVGGYTF. CDR3 coding DNA: TGTGCCAGCAGAAGGACAGAAGTGGGTGGCTACACCTTC.

At least ten counts were recorded for this clonotype. The chain couples TRBV12-3 or TRBV12-4 to TRBJ2-3; D assignment may be TRBD1 or TRBD2 (5 bases each). V gave up 6 bases and J gave up 2 bases, with 15 bases separating them. This CDR3 comprises 15 residues. In nucleotides, the CDR3 is TGTGCCAGCAGCCGGGGCGTGCACCCCACAGATACGCAGTATTTT. It specifies CASSRGVHPTDTQYF.

At least ten counts were recorded for this clonotype. The chain is built from TRBV20-1 and TRBJ2-2, with D possibly matching TRBD1 (6 bases). This CDR3 has 16 residues. Trimming removed 0 bases from V and 7 bases from J, with 18 bases in between. CDR1 DFQATT and CDR2 SNEGSKA come from the germline V gene (reference sequence). CDR3 protein: CSARDSLTGMSGELFF. The CDR3 coding sequence is TGCAGTGCTAGAGATTCCTTAACAGGGATGAGCGGGGAGCTGTTTTTT.

This clonotype was observed many times. V gene TRBV6-5 combines with J gene TRBJ1-6; D is unresolved. Germline V gene data show CDR1 as MNHEY and CDR2 as SVGAGI. V was shortened by 4 bases and J by 0 bases, with 10 bases between the two germline ends. This CDR3 has 16 amino acids. Here the CDR3 reads CASSLDGSSYNSPLHF. CDR3 nucleotides: TGTGCCAGCAGTTTGGACGGAAGCTCCTATAATTCACCCCTCCACTTT.